This TCR beta chain appears in the sequencing data of a study of blood T cell repertoires in COVID-19. Study details: Sources were T cells, B-cell-depleted T cells, or PBMCs; the material itself was cDNA or gDNA.

Some clones are missing from TCRdb's copy, which holds only in-frame ones; the method was immunoSEQ multiplex PCR. This sample has approximately 220,000 clones, with 65% to 90% found just once. Germline loops: CDR1 SQVTM, CDR2 ANQGSEA. V was clipped by 3 bases and J by 1 base, with 12 bases between them. The CDR3 has 14 residues. Relative to its sample, this clone is medium-sized. The source of this sequence is a man aged 45-60 years with acute or convalescent COVID-19. The sequencing input was peripheral blood. This rearrangement joins TRBV29-1 to TRBJ1-1; D gene unclear. The CDR3 nucleotides read TGCAGCGTTGAGGGCGCCAACCCGAACACTGAAGCTTTCTTT. It encodes CSVEGANPNTEAFF.